The 12 T cell receptor beta chains below were found in one sample sequenced in a study of T cell repertoires in cytomegalovirus infection. TCRdb fed the reads into MiXCR, producing one record per CDR3 protein. Counted here are roughly 230,000 distinct CDR3 sequences, 12% occurring once; the ten biggest clones make up roughly 1.7%. Sequencing used PBMCs. These receptors were collected from a human donor in good health (CMV status not recorded). Some clones in this sample may be carry-over from other donors' samples.

There are many counts of this clonotype. The rearrangement uses TRBV7-2 and TRBJ1-2; D not resolved. Germline CDR1 SGHTA, CDR2 FQGNSA. Trimming shortened V by 4 bases and J by 1 base, and 10 bases separated the two germline ends. The CDR3 length is 14 residues. In DNA, the CDR3 is TGTGCCAGCAGCTCCCCACAACTTAACTATGGCTACACCTTC. Its protein product is CASSSPQLNYGYTF.

V gene TRBV27 combines with J gene TRBJ2-7, with 11 bases identical to TRBD1. Germline V gene sequence: CDR1 MNHEY, CDR2 SMNVEV (reference sequence). The CDR3 spans 16 residues. The trim removed 3 bases at V and 1 base at J, leaving 5 bases unmatched. CDR3 in amino acids: CASSFTGTGGSYEQYF. The CDR3 region has the DNA TGTGCCAGCAGTTTTACCGGGACAGGGGGTTCCTACGAGCAGTACTTC.

This clonotype was detected only a few times. The rearrangement links TRBV20-1 to TRBJ2-1; 9 bases line up with TRBD2. The junction had 10 bases not matched to a gene; V was cut back by 3 bases and J by 1 base. This CDR3 has 17 residues. Germline assignment: CDR1 DFQATT and CDR2 SNEGSKA (reference sequence). The CDR3 here is CSARVPSGRTSYNEQFF. The CDR3 coding sequence is TGCAGTGCTAGGGTCCCCAGCGGGAGGACGTCCTACAATGAGCAGTTCTTC.

Many counts were recorded for this clonotype. The chain recombines TRBV27 with TRBJ2-2; a weak D match, TRBD1 (5 bases). Trimming removed 3 bases at V and 7 bases at J, with 21 bases between. This CDR3 comprises 17 residues. Germline lookup yields CDR1 MNHEY and CDR2 SMNVEV (reference sequence). The CDR3 reads CASSFVRTPPGSGELFF. CDR3 nucleotide sequence: TGTGCCAGCAGTTTCGTTCGGACACCCCCCGGCAGCGGGGAGCTGTTTTTT.

This clonotype has just a few counts. The chain carries TRBV29-1 and TRBJ1-6, with TRBD1 identical over 8 bases. This CDR3 has 13 residues. The V segment lost 4 bases and the J segment 8 bases; nucleotides outside the gene matches: 4. Germline assignment: CDR1 SQVTM and CDR2 ANQGSEA. CDR3 DNA sequence: TGCAGCGTTGGAACAGGGGGGGATTCACCCCTCCACTTT. Its protein is CSVGTGGDSPLHF.

Turning to this clonotype: This may arise from a read error, as a much more abundant clone is one base away. The CDR3 protein is CASSLPDLAGDIQPQHF. DNA for the CDR3: TGTGCCAGCAGTTTACCGGACCTAGCAGGGGACATTCAGCCCCAGCATTTT. The chain joins TRBV28 to TRBJ1-5; D perhaps matches TRBD1 (6 bases). This CDR3 is 17 amino acids long. The V end lost 2 bases, the J end lost 6 bases, and 20 bases lay between the germline ends. Germline V CDR1 and CDR2: MDHEN, SYDVKM.

This clonotype was counted at least ten times. In DNA form, the CDR3 reads TGTGCCAGTAGTATAGAAGCCAGGGTCTCCTACAATGAGCAGTTCTTC. This encodes CASSIEARVSYNEQFF. V and J are TRBV19 and TRBJ2-1; D possibly corresponds to TRBD1 (5 bases). Trimming removed 0 bases from V and 0 bases from J, with 9 bases in between. Germline assignment: CDR1 LNHDA and CDR2 SQIVND (reference sequence). The CDR3 is 16 residues long.

In this sample, this clonotype turned up many times. This chain links TRBV7-2 with TRBJ2-1; 10 bases agree with TRBD2. The germline CDR1 and CDR2 sequences are SGHTA and FQGNSA. CDR3 size: 16 residues. Trimming took 1 base from V and 7 from J; bases not matched to a gene: 7. In nucleotides, the CDR3 is TGTGCCAGCAGCTTAGGTCTAGCGGGAGATCAAAATGAGCAGTTCTTC. It translates to CASSLGLAGDQNEQFF. Full variable domain (remainder filled in from reference TRBV7-2 and TRBJ2-1): GAGVSQSPSNKVTEKGKDVELRCDPISGHTALYWYRQSLGQGLEFLIYFQGNSAPDKSGLPSDRFSAERTGGSVSTLTIQRTQQEDSAVYLCASSLGLAGDQNEQFFGPGTRLTVL.

The CDR3 DNA sequence: TGTGCCTGGGAAGGACAGGGAGGTGAAAAACTGTTTTTT. It encodes CAWEGQGGEKLFF. The genes are TRBV30 and TRBJ1-4; 8 bases match TRBD1. The V and J ends lost 5 bases and 7 bases, in that order; junction bases with no gene match: 6. The CDR3 contains 13 residues. CDR1 and CDR2 (germline): GTSNPN, SVGIG (reference sequence).

CDR3 bases: TGTGCCAGCTCATTAGCGGGACAGGCGAACACCGGGGAGCTGTTTTTT. Translating it yields CASSLAGQANTGELFF. The chain has TRBV18 and TRBJ2-2; D is tentatively TRBD1 or TRBD2 (8 bases each). Between the trimmed V and J ends, which lost 5 bases and 0 bases, there was a span of 13 bases. The germline V gene has CDR1 KGHSH and CDR2 LQKENI. This CDR3 has 16 amino acids.

There are many counts of this clonotype. The chain joins TRBV7-2 to TRBJ2-1; 8 nucleotides match TRBD2. The trim removed 5 bases at V and 5 bases at J, leaving 8 bases unmatched. Per the germline V gene, CDR1 is SGHTA and CDR2 is FQGNSA. The CDR3 runs to 15 residues. Written as DNA, the CDR3 is TGTGCCAGCAGCCCCCGGGAGGGCGCACACAATGAGCAGTTCTTC. Translated, it gives CASSPREGAHNEQFF.

This clonotype was detected only a few times. The chain uses TRBV19 and TRBJ2-7, with D tentatively TRBD1 (6 bases). The CDR3 length is 13 residues. V lost 5 bases, J lost 3 bases, and 11 bases lay in between. Looked up from germline, CDR1 is LNHDA and CDR2 is SQIVND (reference sequence). CDR3 in DNA: TGTGCCAGTAGTCCCTTCAGGGGCTACGAGCAGTACTTC. Encoded protein: CASSPFRGYEQYF.